The 20 T cell receptor beta chains given below trace back to one sample, sequenced in a study of blood T cell repertoires in COVID-19. TCRdb's table, derived via immunoSEQ multiplex PCR, lists solely in-frame clones and lacks some. This sample carries about 75,000 clones, about 88% of them seen once, and the ten largest clones take about 20%. The sequenced material came from peripheral blood. All receptors come from a human donor in a cohort sampled during active COVID-19.

The chain employs TRBV18 and TRBJ1-2; no definite D call. The length of the CDR3 is 16 residues. Trimming removed 1 base from V and 8 bases from J, with 20 bases in between. CDR1 is KGHSH, CDR2 LQKENI, per germline. The CDR3 coding sequence is TGTGCCAGCTCACCACGCAATTGGTTAAACTCGGAGGGCTACACCTTC. Translated, it gives CASSPRNWLNSEGYTF.

The rearrangement links TRBV28 to TRBJ2-7; 9 bases match TRBD1. Unmatched junction bases numbered 7, after V lost 1 base and J lost 6 bases. CDR3 size: 15 residues. Germline-derived CDR1 and CDR2 are MDHEN and SYDVKM. The DNA for the CDR3 is TGTGCCAGCAGTTTATTCTCCTTGGACAGGGGCGAGCAGTACTTC. This encodes CASSLFSLDRGEQYF.

The V call is TRBV19, the J call TRBJ1-4, with D perhaps TRBD1 (5 bases). CDR3 size: 14 residues. CDR1 and CDR2 (germline): LNHDA, SQIVND (reference sequence). The V and J ends lost 6 bases and 8 bases respectively, with 16 bases between them. The CDR3 sequence: CASRGGTVTEKLFF. The CDR3 DNA sequence: TGTGCCAGTAGGGGGGGTACAGTGACCGAAAAACTGTTTTTT.

The CDR3 DNA reads as TGTGCCAGCAGTATGTTTGCAGATACGCAGTATTTT. Translating it yields CASSMFADTQYF. The chain recombines TRBV5-4 with TRBJ2-3; D unresolved. Germline CDR1 is SGHNT and CDR2 is YYREEE (reference sequence). The CDR3 spans 12 residues. The V end lost 5 bases, the J end lost 4 bases, and 8 bases lay between the germline ends.

The V and J genes are TRBV19 and TRBJ1-5; 7 bases line up with TRBD1. The CDR3 spans 15 residues. J gave up 3 bases and V 6 bases, and 8 bases lay outside the gene matches. Germline values: CDR1 LNHDA, CDR2 SQIVND (reference sequence). For the CDR3, the DNA is TGTGCCAGTAGCATGGGGGGACAGAACAATCAGCCCCAGCATTTT. Amino acids: CASSMGGQNNQPQHF.

This chain connects TRBV5-1 to TRBJ2-1, with 8 bases matching TRBD1. This CDR3 spans 13 amino acids. Germline V gene lookup returns CDR1 SGHRS and CDR2 YFSETQ. The V gene end was trimmed by 4 bases and the J gene end by 10 bases; junction bases not matched to a gene: 7. CDR3 sequence reads: CASSGGQGGEQFF. In DNA form, the CDR3 reads TGCGCCAGCAGCGGAGGACAGGGAGGAGAGCAGTTCTTC.

The rearrangement links TRBV4-2 to TRBJ2-2, with TRBD2 matching 13 bases. Germline V gene sequence: CDR1 LGHNA, CDR2 YNFKEQ. The CDR3 sequence is 17 residues long. Losses at the gene ends were 3 bases for V and 6 bases for J; bases not matched to a gene: 7. The CDR3 DNA sequence: TGTGCCAGCAGCCAGACCGGACTAGCGGGAGCCCCCGGGGAGCTGTTTTTT. Amino acids: CASSQTGLAGAPGELFF.

The chain links TRBV19 to TRBJ1-3, with TRBD1 as a possible D gene (5 bases). The CDR3 covers 14 residues. Between the trimmed V and J ends, which lost 8 bases and 2 bases, there was a span of 13 bases. The germline CDR1 and CDR2 sequences are LNHDA and SQIVND (reference sequence). CDR3 sequence (DNA): TGTGCCAGTCGTGGACAAGGCACTGGAAACACCATATATTTT. Amino acids: CASRGQGTGNTIYF. Drawing the rest from reference TRBV19 and TRBJ1-3, the complete variable domain is DGGITQSPKYLFRKEGQNVTLSCEQNLNHDAMYWYRQDPGQGLRLIYYSQIVNDFQKGDIAEGYSVSREKKESFPLTVTSAQKNPTAFYLCASRGQGTGNTIYFGEGSWLTVV.

The V gene is TRBV28, the J gene TRBJ1-1, with TRBD1 matching over 9 bases. The CDR3 runs 12 residues. V was clipped by 5 bases and J by 12 bases; unmatched bases: 7. The V gene's germline CDR1 is MDHEN and CDR2 SYDVKM. The CDR3 loop is CASSLRDRAPFF. CDR3 in DNA: TGTGCCAGCAGTCTCCGGGACAGGGCTCCTTTCTTT. The complete variable domain, with remaining parts taken from reference TRBV28 and TRBJ1-1, reads DVKVTQSSRYLVKRTGEKVFLECVQDMDHENMFWYRQDPGLGLRLIYFSYDVKMKEKGDIPEGYSVSREKKERFSLILESASTNQTSMYLCASSLRDRAPFFGQGTRLTVV.

The gene calls are TRBV5-1 and TRBJ2-7; D possibly corresponds to TRBD2 (6 bases). Trimming took off 0 bases at V and 2 bases at J, with 12 bases between the two ends. Germline V lookup: CDR1 SGHRS, CDR2 YFSETQ. CDR3 length equals 15 residues. The CDR3 DNA sequence: TGCGCCAGCAGCTTGGAGGTAGCGGTTACCTACGAGCAGTACTTC. Protein sequence: CASSLEVAVTYEQYF.

The chain joins TRBV5-1 to TRBJ2-1, with D uncertain. This CDR3 region has 15 residues. V was pared by 4 bases and J by 6 bases, with 17 bases between. Germline assignment: CDR1 SGHRS and CDR2 YFSETQ. In DNA form, the CDR3 reads TGCGCCAGCAGCGATATTGTGGAGTCTGCCAATGAGCAGTTCTTC. This sequence encodes CASSDIVESANEQFF.

The DNA of the CDR3 is TGTGCCAGCTCCCGACAGGGCGGCAATCAGCCCCAGCATTTT. Translation gives CASSRQGGNQPQHF. This chain joins TRBV27 and TRBJ1-5; 7 bases line up with TRBD1. J was trimmed by 2 bases and V by 8 bases; bases with no gene match: 6. The CDR3 length is 14 residues. CDR1 and CDR2 (germline): MNHEY, SMNVEV (reference sequence).

CDR3 nucleotide sequence: TGTGCCAGCAGCGTAGGGGGCGGCGGTGGTCAGCCCCAGCATTTT. This sequence encodes CASSVGGGGGQPQHF. This chain joins TRBV9 and TRBJ1-5, with TRBD1 as a possible D gene (5 bases). Trimming cost V 0 bases and J 6 bases, with 13 bases left between them. The CDR3 runs 15 residues. Germline V gene lookup returns CDR1 SGDLS and CDR2 YYNGEE. Looking up the rest from reference TRBV9 and TRBJ1-5 gives the full variable domain: DSGVTQTPKHLITATGQRVTLRCSPRSGDLSVYWYQQSLDQGLQFLIQYYNGEERAKGNILERFSAQQFPDLHSELNLSSLELGDSALYFCASSVGGGGGQPQHFGDGTRLSIL.

This chain uses TRBV20-1 with TRBJ2-4, with TRBD2 matching 7 bases. V was pared by 3 bases and J by 5 bases, with 10 bases of the junction left unmatched. Per germline, CDR1 DFQATT and CDR2 SNEGSKA (reference sequence). The CDR3 has 15 residues. CDR3 sequence: CSASALGSGENIQYF. CDR3 coding DNA: TGCAGTGCTAGTGCCCTTGGGAGCGGGGAAAACATTCAGTACTTC.

This clone was observed once. The chain employs TRBV14 and TRBJ2-6, with a tentative D call TRBD2 (6 bases). Germline-derived CDR1 and CDR2 are SGHDN and FVKESK. The CDR3 is made up of 17 amino acids. The V end was cut by 1 base, the J end by 1 base, with 11 bases between. For the CDR3, the DNA is TGTGCCAGCAGCCAAGTTCTAGCGAGGTCTGGGGCCAACGTCCTGACTTTC. This sequence encodes CASSQVLARSGANVLTF.

The chain carries TRBV21-1 and TRBJ2-5; no DNA check was done on the table's D call, TRBD2. TRBV21-1 is noted as a pseudogene. CDR3 size: 13 residues. The CDR3: CASGRRGGETQYF. Here the CDR3 DNA reads TGTGCCAGCGGCCGACGGGGGGGAGAGACCCAGTACTTC.

In nucleotides, the CDR3 is TGTGCCAGCAGGAGCCCAACCGTCTCTGGAAACACCATATATTTT. Translating gives CASRSPTVSGNTIYF. The gene calls are TRBV6-5 and TRBJ1-3; D is unresolved. V dropped 6 bases and J dropped 0 bases, with 12 bases sitting between them. Germline V gene lookup returns CDR1 MNHEY and CDR2 SVGAGI. This CDR3 has 15 amino acids.

The V call is TRBV7-9, the J call TRBJ2-7, with 9 bases identical to TRBD2. Germline V gene sequence: CDR1 SEHNR, CDR2 FQNEAQ (reference sequence). The CDR3 runs to 14 residues. The ends lost 3 bases at V and 2 bases at J; junction bases unmatched: 2. The CDR3 DNA reads as TGTGCCAGCAGCTTGGCGGGGGGGCCCTACGAGCAGTACTTC. Amino acids: CASSLAGGPYEQYF.

This rearrangement joins TRBV28 to TRBJ2-1, with D hard to call. Looked up from germline, CDR1 is MDHEN and CDR2 is SYDVKM. V lost 5 bases and J lost 7, with 6 bases in between. This CDR3 contains 11 residues. The chain's CDR3 is CASSPLNEQFF. CDR3 DNA sequence: TGTGCCAGCAGTCCCTTAAATGAGCAGTTCTTC.

The V call is TRBV6-4, the J call TRBJ2-7; tentatively, D is TRBD2 (5 bases). The CDR3 extends over 14 amino acids. Trimming removed 6 bases at V and 4 bases at J, with 16 bases between. Germline CDR1 MRHNA, CDR2 SNTAGT. CDR3 amino acids: CASSPSSGPYEQYF. The DNA for the CDR3 is TGTGCCAGCAGCCCTTCCAGCGGACCTTACGAGCAGTACTTC.